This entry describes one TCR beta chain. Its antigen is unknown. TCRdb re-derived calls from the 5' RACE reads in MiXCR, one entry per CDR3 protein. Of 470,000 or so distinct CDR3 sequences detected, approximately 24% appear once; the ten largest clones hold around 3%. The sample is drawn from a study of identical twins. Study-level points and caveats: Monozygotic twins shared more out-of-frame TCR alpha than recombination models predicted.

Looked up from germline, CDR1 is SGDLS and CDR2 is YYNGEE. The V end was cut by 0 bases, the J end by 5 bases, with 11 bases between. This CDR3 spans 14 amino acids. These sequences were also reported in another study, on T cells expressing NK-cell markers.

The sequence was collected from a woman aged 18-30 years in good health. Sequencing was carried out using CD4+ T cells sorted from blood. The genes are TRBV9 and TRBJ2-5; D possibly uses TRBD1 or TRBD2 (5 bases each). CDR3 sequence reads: CASSVDGASETQYF. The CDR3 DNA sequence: TGTGCCAGCAGCGTAGACGGGGCTTCCGAGACCCAGTACTTC.